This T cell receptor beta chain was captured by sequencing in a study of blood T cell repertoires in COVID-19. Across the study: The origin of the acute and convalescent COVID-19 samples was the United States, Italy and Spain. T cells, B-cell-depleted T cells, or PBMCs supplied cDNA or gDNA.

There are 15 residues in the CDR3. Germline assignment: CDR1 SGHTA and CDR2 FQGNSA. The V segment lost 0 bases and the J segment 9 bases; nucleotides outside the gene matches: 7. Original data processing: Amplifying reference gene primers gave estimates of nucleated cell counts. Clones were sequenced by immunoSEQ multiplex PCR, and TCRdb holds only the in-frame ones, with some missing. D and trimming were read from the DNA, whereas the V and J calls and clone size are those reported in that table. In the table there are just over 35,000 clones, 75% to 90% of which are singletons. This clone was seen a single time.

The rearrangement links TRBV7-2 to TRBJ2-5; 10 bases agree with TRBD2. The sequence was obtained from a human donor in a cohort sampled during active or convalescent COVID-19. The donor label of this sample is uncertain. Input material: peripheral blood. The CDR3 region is CASSLASAGGPAQYF. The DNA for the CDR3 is TGTGCCAGCAGCTTAGCATCAGCGGGAGGGCCTGCCCAGTACTTC.